Below are 32 T cell receptor beta chains sequenced from a single sample in a study of shared clonotypes between healthy human individuals. Data came from immunoSEQ multiplex PCR; TCRdb stores just in-frame clones and leaves some out. The sample carries 400,000 to 600,000 clones, approximately 95% recorded once. What was sequenced was naive CD4+ T cells sorted from blood. Subset in this sample: CD45RA+ positively selected. These receptors were collected from a woman aged 30 to 39 in good health.

The V call is TRBV18, the J call TRBJ2-5; TRBD1 or TRBD2 may be the D gene (5 bases each). Trimming removed 2 bases at V and 5 bases at J, with 15 bases between. The germline V gene has CDR1 KGHSH and CDR2 LQKENI. This CDR3 spans 15 amino acids. CDR3 nucleotides: TGTGCCAGCTCACCAGAGGGGACGCCTTCTGAGACCCAGTACTTC. This translates into CASSPEGTPSETQYF.

The chain links TRBV5-6 to TRBJ2-1; a weak D match, TRBD1 (6 bases). The CDR3 has 16 residues. Trimming cost V 4 bases and J 13 bases, with 27 bases left between them. The germline V gene encodes CDR1 SGHDT and CDR2 YYEEEE. The CDR3 loop reads CASSRQEGVRGAFQFF. In DNA, the CDR3 is TGTGCCAGCAGCCGTCAAGAGGGGGTCAGGGGTGCGTTCCAGTTCTTC.

The CDR3, as DNA: TGTGCCACCTCCGGGACAGGGTTCTTTGGCTACACCTTC. It is translated as CATSGTGFFGYTF. The chain has TRBV6-5 and TRBJ1-2, with 9 bases matching TRBD1. The germline gives CDR1 MNHEY, CDR2 SVGAGI. The CDR3 has 13 amino acids. V dropped 10 bases and J dropped 7; count of bases not matched to a gene: 10.

This clone was seen a single time. The chain combines TRBV28 with TRBJ2-3; no firm D call. The V and J ends lost 4 bases and 3 bases respectively, with 5 bases between them. CDR1 is MDHEN and CDR2 is SYDVKM in the germline V gene. This CDR3 region has 12 residues. The CDR3: CASSSYTDTQYF. The CDR3 DNA reads as TGTGCCAGCAGTTCATATACAGATACGCAGTATTTT.

This rearrangement joins TRBV7-9 to TRBJ1-1; D is ambiguous. The CDR3 sequence is 17 residues long. Trimming took 2 bases from V and 4 from J, leaving 20 bases between them. Germline lookup yields CDR1 SEHNR and CDR2 FQNEAQ (reference sequence). The CDR3 DNA is TGTGCCAGCAGCTTAAGTTCAATGAGGGAGACTGGCACTGAAGCTTTCTTT. Its translation: CASSLSSMRETGTEAFF.

V and J are TRBV19 and TRBJ2-5, with 13 nucleotides matching TRBD2. After removal of 7 bases from V and 5 bases from J, the junction contained 10 bases not matched to a gene. The CDR3 spans 16 residues. Germline-derived CDR1 and CDR2 are LNHDA and SQIVND (reference sequence). The CDR3 coding sequence is TGTGCCAGTATCGCAACTAGCGGGAGGGCCGGCGAGACCCAGTACTTC. It is translated as CASIATSGRAGETQYF.

The chain recombines TRBV7-6 with TRBJ1-1, with D uncertain. Per the germline V gene, CDR1 is SGHVS and CDR2 is FNYEAQ. This CDR3 has 14 residues. The germline V and J ends were trimmed by 5 bases and 3 bases, with 13 bases remaining between them. CDR3 nucleotides: TGTGCCAGCAGCCCCTACTCCGGTCACACTGAAGCTTTCTTT. As protein: CASSPYSGHTEAFF.

The rearrangement uses TRBV4-2 and TRBJ2-1; D is perhaps TRBD1 (6 bases). Trimming shortened V by 4 bases and J by 8 bases, and 27 bases separated the two germline ends. The CDR3 totals 18 residues. Germline V CDR1 and CDR2: LGHNA, YNFKEQ. The CDR3 DNA is TGTGCCAGCAGCCTTATAGGGGGAGCGGTGTCCCAGGTCCATGAGCAGTTCTTC. Its translation: CASSLIGGAVSQVHEQFF.

The chain recombines TRBV4-1 with TRBJ2-7, with D tentatively TRBD2 (6 bases). The CDR3 extends over 17 amino acids. Germline lookup yields CDR1 MGHRA and CDR2 YSYEKL. V lost 0 bases and J 4 bases, leaving 19 bases between the germline ends. The chain's CDR3 is CASSQDPSARDWYEQYF. The CDR3 DNA is TGCGCCAGCAGCCAAGATCCTAGTGCGAGGGACTGGTACGAGCAGTACTTC.

The chain joins TRBV5-4 to TRBJ2-1; TRBD2 agrees at 9 bases. Germline V gene sequence: CDR1 SGHNT, CDR2 YYREEE (reference sequence). This CDR3 has 16 amino acids. V gave up 0 bases and J gave up 6 bases; unmatched junction bases: 7. This CDR3 reads CASSLGLAGTFNEQFF. The CDR3 nucleotides are TGTGCCAGCAGCTTGGGTCTAGCGGGAACGTTCAATGAGCAGTTCTTC.

This clone was recorded once. This rearrangement joins TRBV28 to TRBJ1-5, with D possibly TRBD1 on 6 matching bases. Germline-derived CDR1 and CDR2 are MDHEN and SYDVKM. The V gene lost 5 bases and the J gene lost 0 bases, with 11 bases spanning the gap. CDR3 length: 15 residues. CDR3 bases: TGTGCCAGCAGTGCACCGGACAGTAGCAATCAGCCCCAGCATTTT. Its protein product is CASSAPDSSNQPQHF.

This chain connects TRBV28 to TRBJ1-1; no firm D call. CDR3 size: 16 residues. Trimming pared 6 bases from V and 0 bases from J, leaving 17 bases between. CDR1 and CDR2 from the germline V gene are MDHEN and SYDVKM. The CDR3, as DNA: TGTGCCAGCAGGCGAACGCTGGGCAGCATGAACACTGAAGCTTTCTTT. Translated, it gives CASRRTLGSMNTEAFF.

V gene TRBV2 combines with J gene TRBJ1-3; no clear D gene. This CDR3 spans 13 amino acids. The V gene lost 8 bases and the J gene lost 0 bases, with 8 bases spanning the gap. Looked up from germline, CDR1 is SNHLY and CDR2 is FYNNEI. The CDR3 DNA is TGTGCCAGCGGTGGGAACTCTGGAAACACCATATATTTT. Protein: CASGGNSGNTIYF.

Remarks on this clone: Other DNA sequences in the same sample also yield this CDR3. J is TRBJ1-5 and V is TRBV28; D gene ambiguous. V shed 7 bases and J shed 0 bases, with 10 bases lying between them. Looked up from germline, CDR1 is MDHEN and CDR2 is SYDVKM. This CDR3 has 14 amino acids. The CDR3 DNA sequence: TGTGCCAGCACAGGAGCCTATAGCAATCAGCCCCAGCATTTT. Its protein is CASTGAYSNQPQHF.

This rearrangement joins TRBV30 to TRBJ1-2, with 9 bases aligning to TRBD1. This CDR3 is 14 amino acids long. The trim removed 4 bases at V and 4 bases at J, leaving 7 bases unmatched. Germline values: CDR1 GTSNPN, CDR2 SVGIG (reference sequence). The DNA of the CDR3 is TGTGCCTGGATACGACAGGGGGTGCTCTATGGCTACACCTTC. Translated, it gives CAWIRQGVLYGYTF.

The V call is TRBV19, the J call TRBJ1-2; D unclear. CDR1 and CDR2 (germline): LNHDA, SQIVND (reference sequence). The V and J ends lost 5 bases and 6 bases respectively, with 19 bases between them. The CDR3 contains 15 residues. The CDR3 here is CASSPFAALRDGYTF. In DNA, the CDR3 is TGTGCCAGTAGTCCCTTCGCGGCCCTCCGCGATGGCTACACCTTC.

The chain uses TRBV5-4 and TRBJ2-7; tentative D call: TRBD1 (5 bases). Germline CDR1 is SGHNT and CDR2 is YYREEE (reference sequence). There are 17 residues in the CDR3. Trimming took off 2 bases at V and 0 bases at J, with 18 bases between the two ends. The CDR3 DNA is TGTGCCAGCAGCTTACCCCCCGGACACCAGAGCTCCTACGAGCAGTACTTC. Its protein is CASSLPPGHQSSYEQYF.

The J gene is TRBJ2-7, the V gene TRBV5-5; 15 nucleotides align to TRBD2. The CDR3 is 18 residues long. CDR1 and CDR2 from the germline V gene are SGHKS and YYEKEE (reference sequence). Losses at the gene ends were 3 bases for V and 4 bases for J; bases not matched to a gene: 11. Here the CDR3 reads CASSSPGTSGRISYEQYF. In nucleotides, the CDR3 is TGTGCCAGCAGCTCGCCCGGGACTAGCGGGAGGATCAGTTACGAGCAGTACTTC.

This clone was observed once. The CDR3 DNA is TGTGCCAGCAGCCCAGGTGTTGGACGGAGCTCCTACGAGCAGTACTTC. It codes for CASSPGVGRSSYEQYF. The chain couples TRBV28 to TRBJ2-7, with D hard to call. Trimming cost V 6 bases and J 0 bases, with 18 bases left between them. The CDR3 sequence is 16 residues long. The germline V gene encodes CDR1 MDHEN and CDR2 SYDVKM.

The chain joins TRBV6-5 to TRBJ1-1; D is undetermined. The V end was cut by 0 bases, the J end by 3 bases, with 11 bases between. CDR1 is MNHEY, CDR2 SVGAGI, per germline. The CDR3 covers 15 residues. CDR3 nucleotides: TGTGCCAGCAGTTACTCCTCCCCTCGGGACACTGAAGCTTTCTTT. Translation gives CASSYSSPRDTEAFF.

The V and J genes are TRBV6-5 and TRBJ2-2; tentatively, D is TRBD1 (5 bases). Germline V gene data show CDR1 as MNHEY and CDR2 as SVGAGI. V was cut by 10 bases and J by 0 bases, with 9 bases left in between. The CDR3 contains 13 residues. CDR3 nucleotides: TGTGCCACGACAGACACGAACACCGGGGAGCTGTTTTTT. As protein: CATTDTNTGELFF.

The chain couples TRBV5-4 to TRBJ2-2; 8 nucleotides align to TRBD2. Germline CDR1 is SGHNT and CDR2 is YYREEE (reference sequence). With V trimmed by 4 bases and J by 7 bases, 3 bases remained unmatched. There are 13 residues in the CDR3. The chain's CDR3 is CASSPGGYGELFF. DNA of the CDR3: TGTGCCAGCAGCCCGGGGGGGTACGGGGAGCTGTTTTTT.

This chain connects TRBV28 to TRBJ2-2; 9 nucleotides match TRBD1. The V gene's germline CDR1 is MDHEN and CDR2 SYDVKM. Losses at the gene ends were 8 bases for V and 6 bases for J; bases not matched to a gene: 7. CDR3 size: 14 residues. The CDR3 DNA is TGTGCCAGCTCCCGGACAGGGGCGGCCGGGGAGCTGTTTTTT. This sequence encodes CASSRTGAAGELFF.

This chain connects TRBV2 to TRBJ2-2; 7 nucleotides align to TRBD2. The CDR3 length is 15 residues. Germline V CDR1 and CDR2: SNHLY, FYNNEI. V lost 4 bases to trimming and J lost 4 bases; unmatched junction nucleotides: 6. The CDR3 DNA reads as TGTGCCAGCAGTGTCCGCGGGAGTCGCACCGGGGAGCTGTTTTTT. Protein sequence: CASSVRGSRTGELFF. Looking up the rest from reference TRBV2 and TRBJ2-2 gives the full variable domain: EPEVTQTPSHQVTQMGQEVILRCVPISNHLYFYWYRQILGQKVEFLVSFYNNEISEKSEIFDDQFSVERPDGSNFTLKIRSTKLEDSAMYFCASSVRGSRTGELFFGEGSRLTVL.

The chain couples TRBV7-3 to TRBJ2-1; TRBD2 aligns across 9 bases. Germline V gene lookup returns CDR1 SGHTA and CDR2 FQGTGA. V gave up 3 bases and J gave up 8 bases; unmatched junction bases: 11. The CDR3 contains 16 residues. The CDR3 region has the DNA TGTGCCAGCAGCTTGGGACTAGCTGCCCGTCGGGATGAGCAGTTCTTC. Protein product: CASSLGLAARRDEQFF. Combining the CDR3 with reference TRBV7-3 and TRBJ2-1 gives the whole variable domain GAGVSQTPSNKVTEKGKYVELRCDPISGHTALYWYRQSLGQGPEFLIYFQGTGAADDSGLPNDRFFAVRPEGSVSTLKIQRTERGDSAVYLCASSLGLAARRDEQFFGPGTRLTVL.

This clone showed up just a few times. V and J are TRBV20-1 and TRBJ1-1; D uncertain. This CDR3 is built from 11 residues. Between the trimmed V and J ends, which lost 2 bases and 2 bases, there was a span of 3 bases. Germline assignment: CDR1 DFQATT and CDR2 SNEGSKA (reference sequence). As DNA, the CDR3 is TGCAGTGCTAGATTTAACACTGAAGCTTTCTTT. Protein: CSARFNTEAFF.

The rearrangement uses TRBV6-5 and TRBJ1-2; maybe TRBD1 (5 bases). Looked up from germline, CDR1 is MNHEY and CDR2 is SVGAGI. The CDR3 runs to 14 residues. The ends were cut back, 5 bases at V and 6 bases at J, with 16 bases in the middle. The CDR3 loop reads CASSPPGELHGYTF. The CDR3 coding sequence is TGTGCCAGCAGTCCCCCGGGGGAGCTCCATGGCTACACCTTC.

The chain is built from TRBV19 and TRBJ2-7, with 11 bases fitting TRBD1. The CDR3 loop spans 16 amino acids. With 3 bases clipped from V and 7 bases from J, the junction kept 11 bases outside the gene matches. Germline CDR1 is LNHDA and CDR2 is SQIVND (reference sequence). CDR3 sequence reads: CASSIRAGQGAREQYF. The CDR3 nucleotides are TGTGCCAGTAGTATTCGCGCCGGACAGGGGGCAAGGGAGCAGTACTTC.

This chain connects TRBV10-1 to TRBJ1-5; 7 nucleotides agree with TRBD1. Unmatched junction bases numbered 4, after V lost 4 bases and J lost 7 bases. The germline gives CDR1 WNHNN, CDR2 SYGVQD (reference sequence). The CDR3 consists of 13 residues. CDR3 protein: CASSASGGQPQHF. DNA for the CDR3: TGCGCCAGCAGTGCGTCAGGGGGGCAGCCCCAGCATTTT.

To note about this clone: Within the sample, other DNA sequences also encode this same CDR3. This rearrangement joins TRBV6-5 to TRBJ2-7; D is ambiguous. The CDR3 is 13 amino acids. Trimming took off 3 bases at V and 1 base at J, with 7 bases between the two ends. Germline lookup yields CDR1 MNHEY and CDR2 SVGAGI. The CDR3 loop is CASSYAGSYEQYF. In DNA, the CDR3 is TGTGCCAGCAGTTATGCCGGGTCCTACGAGCAGTACTTC.

The rearrangement uses TRBV28 and TRBJ2-7; the D gene is possibly TRBD2 (5 bases). The CDR3 runs to 14 residues. Germline lookup yields CDR1 MDHEN and CDR2 SYDVKM. Trimming cost V 2 bases and J 3 bases, with 11 bases left between them. Written as DNA, the CDR3 is TGTGCCAGCAGTTTAGAGGGCAGGTTCTACGAGCAGTACTTC. This encodes CASSLEGRFYEQYF.

The chain joins TRBV6-1 to TRBJ1-1; tentatively, D is TRBD1 (5 bases). CDR3 length equals 13 residues. Trimming cost V 6 bases and J 1 base, with 9 bases left between them. Germline V CDR1 and CDR2: MNHNS, SASEGT. The CDR3 sequence: CASRVTGNTEAFF. The CDR3 DNA reads as TGTGCCAGCAGAGTTACAGGGAACACTGAAGCTTTCTTT.